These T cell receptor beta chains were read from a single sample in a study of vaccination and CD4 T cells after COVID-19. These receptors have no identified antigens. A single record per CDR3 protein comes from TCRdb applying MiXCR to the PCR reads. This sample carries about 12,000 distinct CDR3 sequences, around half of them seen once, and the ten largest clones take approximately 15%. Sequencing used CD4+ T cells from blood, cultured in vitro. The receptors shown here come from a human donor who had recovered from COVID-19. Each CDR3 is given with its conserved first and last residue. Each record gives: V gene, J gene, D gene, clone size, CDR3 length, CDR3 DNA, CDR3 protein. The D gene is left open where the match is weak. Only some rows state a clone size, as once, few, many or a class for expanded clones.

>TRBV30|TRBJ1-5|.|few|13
TGTGCCTGGGGGCGTACGGGAGGGGAGCCCCAGCATTTT
CAWGRTGGEPQHF
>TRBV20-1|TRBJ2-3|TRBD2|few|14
TGCAGTGCTAGAACAGCGGGAGACACAGATACGCAGTATTTT
CSARTAGDTDTQYF
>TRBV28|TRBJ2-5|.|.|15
TGTGCCAGCAACCCCGGACAGTTACCTCAAGAGACCCAGTACTTC
CASNPGQLPQETQYF
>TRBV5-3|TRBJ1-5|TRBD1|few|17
TGTGCCAGCAGTCGGGACAGGGGATCCTATAGCAATCAGCCCCAGCATTTT
CASSRDRGSYSNQPQHF
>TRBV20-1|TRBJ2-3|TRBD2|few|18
TGCAGTGCTAGGGGGCTCGGTCCACTAGCGGGAGGAGAAGATACGCAGTATTTT
CSARGLGPLAGGEDTQYF
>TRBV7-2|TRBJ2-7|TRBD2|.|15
TGTGCCAGCAGCCAAAGTAGCGGGATAGTCTACGAGCAGTACTTC
CASSQSSGIVYEQYF
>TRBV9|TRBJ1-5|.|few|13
TGTGCCAGCAGCGTAGGATCGGCGCAGCCCCAGCATTTT
CASSVGSAQPQHF
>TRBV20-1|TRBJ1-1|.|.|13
TGCAGTGCCAAGGTAGGAGTTGGGACTGAAGCTTTCTTT
CSAKVGVGTEAFF
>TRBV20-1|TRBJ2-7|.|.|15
TGCAGTGCTAGAGAAGGGAGCGGAGTGGGCTACGAGCAGTACTTC
CSAREGSGVGYEQYF
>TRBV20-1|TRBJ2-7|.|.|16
TGCAGTGCTAGAGATGCCGAGGGACCGTTGAACTACGAGCAGTACTTC
CSARDAEGPLNYEQYF
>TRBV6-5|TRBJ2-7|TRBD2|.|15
TGTGCCAGCAGTTACTCTAGCGGGAGCCACTACGAGCAGTACTTC
CASSYSSGSHYEQYF
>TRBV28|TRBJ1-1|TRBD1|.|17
TGTGCCAGCAGTTTAAGGTTAGGGCGACAGGGGGGGACTGAAGCTTTCTTT
CASSLRLGRQGGTEAFF
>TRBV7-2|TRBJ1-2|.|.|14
TGTGCCAGCAGCCTGATATGGGACACCTATGGCTACACCTTC
CASSLIWDTYGYTF
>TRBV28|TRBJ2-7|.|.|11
TGTGCCAGCAGAAAAAAATACGAGCAGTACTTC
CASRKKYEQYF
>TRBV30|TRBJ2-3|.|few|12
TGTGCCAGAGACAGGATCACAGATACGCAGTATTTT
CARDRITDTQYF
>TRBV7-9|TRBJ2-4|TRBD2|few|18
TGTGCCAGCAGCCCGGGACTAGCGGGAGATAAAGCCAAAAACATTCAGTACTTC
CASSPGLAGDKAKNIQYF
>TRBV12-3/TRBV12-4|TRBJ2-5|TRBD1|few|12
TGTGCCAGCAGTGCGACAGGGGAGACCCAGTACTTC
CASSATGETQYF
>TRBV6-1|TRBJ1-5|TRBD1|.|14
TGTGCCGCCAGTAGTGGACAGGATGTTCAGCCCCAGCATTTT
CAASSGQDVQPQHF
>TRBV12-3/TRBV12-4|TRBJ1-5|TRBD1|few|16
TGTGCCAGCAGTTTTGGACAGGGGGATTTCAATCAGCCCCAGCATTTT
CASSFGQGDFNQPQHF
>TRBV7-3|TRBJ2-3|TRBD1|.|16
TGTGCCAGCAGCCCAAGGGACAGAAAGAGCACAGATACGCAGTATTTT
CASSPRDRKSTDTQYF
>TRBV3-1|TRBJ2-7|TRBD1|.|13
TGTGCCAGCAGCACACCAGGGGGCTACGAGCAGTACTTC
CASSTPGGYEQYF
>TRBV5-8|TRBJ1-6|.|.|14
TGTGCCAGCAGCTTGCTTAAACTGAATTCACCCCTCCACTTT
CASSLLKLNSPLHF
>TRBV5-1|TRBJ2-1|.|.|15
TGCGCCAGCAGCTTGGAGGGGACTCACCGCAATGAGCAGTTCTTC
CASSLEGTHRNEQFF
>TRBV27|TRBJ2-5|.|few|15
TGTGCCAGCAGTTCACTACAGGACTACCAAGAGACCCAGTACTTC
CASSSLQDYQETQYF
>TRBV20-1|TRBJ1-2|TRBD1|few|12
TGCAGTGCTACCGGGACAGGATTCGGCTACACCTTC
CSATGTGFGYTF
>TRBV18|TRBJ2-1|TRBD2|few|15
TGTGCCAGCTCAACTAGCGGGAGTTTCTACAATGAGCAGTTCTTC
CASSTSGSFYNEQFF
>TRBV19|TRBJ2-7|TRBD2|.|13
TGTGCAACCTCCAAGCGGGAGGGAAGCGAGCAGTACTTC
CATSKREGSEQYF
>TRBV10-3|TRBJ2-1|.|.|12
TGTGCCATCAGTCAGTCGGACAATGAGCAGTTCTTC
CAISQSDNEQFF
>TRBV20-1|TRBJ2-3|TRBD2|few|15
TGCAGTGCTAGTGGTCTAGCGGGAGGTTCGGATACGCAGTATTTT
CSASGLAGGSDTQYF
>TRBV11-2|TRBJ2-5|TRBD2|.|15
TGTGCCAGCAGCCCGGGACTAGCGGGGACCAGGGCCCAGTACTTC
CASSPGLAGTRAQYF
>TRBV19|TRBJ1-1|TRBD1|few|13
TGTGCCAGTAGTATGGACAGGGAAAGAATAGCTTTCTTT
CASSMDRERIAFF
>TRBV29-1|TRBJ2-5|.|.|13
TGCAGCGTTGAATGGCCAGGCCAAGAGACCCAGTACTTC
CSVEWPGQETQYF
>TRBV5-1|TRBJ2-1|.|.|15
TGCGCCAGCAGCTTGGTGGCCGATCCGTACAATGAGCAGTTCTTC
CASSLVADPYNEQFF